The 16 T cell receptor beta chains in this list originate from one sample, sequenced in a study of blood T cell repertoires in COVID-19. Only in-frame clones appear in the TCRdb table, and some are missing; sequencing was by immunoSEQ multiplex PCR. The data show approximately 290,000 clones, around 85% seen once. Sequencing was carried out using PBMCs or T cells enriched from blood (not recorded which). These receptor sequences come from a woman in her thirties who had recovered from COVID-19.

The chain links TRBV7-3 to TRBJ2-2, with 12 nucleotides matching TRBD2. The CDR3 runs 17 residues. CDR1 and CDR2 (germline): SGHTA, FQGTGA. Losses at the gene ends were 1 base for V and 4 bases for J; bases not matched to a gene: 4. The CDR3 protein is CASSLRTSGTSTGELFF. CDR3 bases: TGTGCCAGCAGCTTAAGGACTAGCGGGACCTCCACCGGGGAGCTGTTTTTT. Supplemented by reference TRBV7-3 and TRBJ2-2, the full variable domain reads GAGVSQTPSNKVTEKGKYVELRCDPISGHTALYWYRQSLGQGPEFLIYFQGTGAADDSGLPNDRFFAVRPEGSVSTLKIQRTERGDSAVYLCASSLRTSGTSTGELFFGEGSRLTVL.

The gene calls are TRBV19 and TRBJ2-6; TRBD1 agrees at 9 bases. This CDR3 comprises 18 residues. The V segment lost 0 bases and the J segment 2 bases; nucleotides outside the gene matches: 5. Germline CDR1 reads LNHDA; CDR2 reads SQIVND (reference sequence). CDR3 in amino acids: CASSIDSGQGPGANVLTF. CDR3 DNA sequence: TGTGCCAGTAGTATAGATTCGGGACAGGGTCCTGGGGCCAACGTCCTGACTTTC.

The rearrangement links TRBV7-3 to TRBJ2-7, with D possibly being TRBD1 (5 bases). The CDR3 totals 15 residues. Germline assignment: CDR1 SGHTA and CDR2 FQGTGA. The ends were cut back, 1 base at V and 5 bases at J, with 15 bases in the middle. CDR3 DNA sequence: TGTGCCAGCAGCTTAAACTACAGGCCGGGCCACGAGCAGTACTTC. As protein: CASSLNYRPGHEQYF.

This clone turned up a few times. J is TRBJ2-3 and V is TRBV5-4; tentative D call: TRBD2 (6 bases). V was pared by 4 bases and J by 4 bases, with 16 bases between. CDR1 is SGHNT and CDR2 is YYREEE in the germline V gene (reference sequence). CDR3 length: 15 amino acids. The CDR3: CASSAKLAGADTQYF. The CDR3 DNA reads TGTGCCAGCAGCGCGAAACTAGCTGGGGCAGATACGCAGTATTTT.

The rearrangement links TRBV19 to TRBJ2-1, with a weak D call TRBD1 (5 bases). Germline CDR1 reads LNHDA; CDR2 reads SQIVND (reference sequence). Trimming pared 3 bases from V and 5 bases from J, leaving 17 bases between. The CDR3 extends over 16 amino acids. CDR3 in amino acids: CASSILYQGINNEQFF. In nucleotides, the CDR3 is TGTGCCAGTAGTATTCTTTATCAGGGTATTAACAATGAGCAGTTCTTC.

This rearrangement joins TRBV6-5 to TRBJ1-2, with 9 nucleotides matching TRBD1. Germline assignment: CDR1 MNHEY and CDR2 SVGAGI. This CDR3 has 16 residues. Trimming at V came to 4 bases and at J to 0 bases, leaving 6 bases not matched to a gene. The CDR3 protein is CASSSPRTGANYGYTF. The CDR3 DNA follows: TGTGCCAGCAGTTCCCCCCGGACAGGGGCTAACTATGGCTACACCTTC.

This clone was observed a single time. The CDR3 is CASSRINRANEKLFF. The CDR3 nucleotides read TGTGCCAGCAGCCGAATAAACAGGGCTAATGAAAAACTGTTTTTT. This chain links TRBV14 with TRBJ1-4, with a possible D match to TRBD1 (6 bases). V shed 4 bases and J shed 3 bases, with 12 bases lying between them. Germline CDR1 reads SGHDN; CDR2 reads FVKESK. This CDR3 spans 15 amino acids.

Here the CDR3 reads CASSLKQAAFF. In nucleotides, the CDR3 is TGTGCCAGCAGTTTAAAGCAGGCAGCTTTCTTT. The chain employs TRBV28 and TRBJ1-1; D not resolved. V lost 2 bases, J lost 10 bases, and 8 bases lay in between. Per germline, CDR1 MDHEN and CDR2 SYDVKM. The CDR3 has 11 residues. The full variable domain, in which reference TRBV28 and TRBJ1-1 provide the parts outside the CDR3, is DVKVTQSSRYLVKRTGEKVFLECVQDMDHENMFWYRQDPGLGLRLIYFSYDVKMKEKGDIPEGYSVSREKKERFSLILESASTNQTSMYLCASSLKQAAFFGQGTRLTVV.

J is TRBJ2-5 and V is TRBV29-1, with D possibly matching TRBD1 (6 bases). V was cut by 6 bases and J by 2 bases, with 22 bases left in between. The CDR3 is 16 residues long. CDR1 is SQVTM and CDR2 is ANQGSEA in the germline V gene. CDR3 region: CSVASPRTDRQETQYF. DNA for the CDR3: TGCAGCGTCGCGAGTCCCCGGACGGACAGACAAGAGACCCAGTACTTC.

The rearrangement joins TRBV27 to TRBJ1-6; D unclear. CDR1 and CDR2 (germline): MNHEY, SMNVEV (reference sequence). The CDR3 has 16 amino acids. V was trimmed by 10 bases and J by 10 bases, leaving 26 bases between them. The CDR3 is CATNLGMGREKSPLHF. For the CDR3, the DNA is TGTGCCACCAACCTGGGTATGGGGAGGGAGAAATCACCCCTCCACTTT.

The CDR3 loop is CASTPGQRTTGELFF. For the CDR3, the DNA is TGTGCCAGTACCCCGGGACAGAGAACTACCGGGGAGCTGTTTTTT. V gene TRBV19 combines with J gene TRBJ2-2; TRBD1 matches 7 bases. CDR1 is LNHDA and CDR2 is SQIVND in the germline V gene (reference sequence). The CDR3 is made up of 15 amino acids. The junction had 10 bases not matched to a gene; V was cut back by 7 bases and J by 5 bases.

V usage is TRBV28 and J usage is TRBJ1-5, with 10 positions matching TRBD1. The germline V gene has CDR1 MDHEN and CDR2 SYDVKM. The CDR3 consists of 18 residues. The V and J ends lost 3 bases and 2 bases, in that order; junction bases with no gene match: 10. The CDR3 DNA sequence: TGTGCCAGCAGTTTTAGCGACAGGGGGCGGTTGGGCAATCAGCCCCAGCATTTT. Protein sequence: CASSFSDRGRLGNQPQHF.

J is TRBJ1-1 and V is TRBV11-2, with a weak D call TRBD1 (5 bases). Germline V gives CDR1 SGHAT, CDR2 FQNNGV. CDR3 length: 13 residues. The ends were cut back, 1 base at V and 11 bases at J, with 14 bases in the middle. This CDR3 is CASSLATGLGAFF. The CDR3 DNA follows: TGTGCCAGCAGCTTAGCTACGGGACTCGGGGCTTTCTTT.

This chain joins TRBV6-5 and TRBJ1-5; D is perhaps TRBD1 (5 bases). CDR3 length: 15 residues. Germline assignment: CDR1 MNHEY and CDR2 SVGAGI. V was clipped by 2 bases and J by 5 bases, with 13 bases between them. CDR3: CASSYGGGSHQPQHF. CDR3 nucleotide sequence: TGTGCCAGCAGTTACGGCGGGGGGTCACATCAGCCCCAGCATTTT.

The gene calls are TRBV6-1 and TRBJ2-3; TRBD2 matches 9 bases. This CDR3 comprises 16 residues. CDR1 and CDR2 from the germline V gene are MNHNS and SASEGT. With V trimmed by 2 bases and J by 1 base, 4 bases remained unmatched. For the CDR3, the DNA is TGTGCCAGCAGTGAATTGATAGCGGGGGGCACAGATACGCAGTATTTT. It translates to CASSELIAGGTDTQYF.

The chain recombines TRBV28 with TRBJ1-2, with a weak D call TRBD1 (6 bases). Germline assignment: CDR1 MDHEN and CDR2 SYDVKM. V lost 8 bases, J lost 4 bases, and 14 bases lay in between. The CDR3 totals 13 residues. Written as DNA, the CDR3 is TGTGCCAGCCTCCGGGACACCACCTATGGCTACACCTTC. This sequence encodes CASLRDTTYGYTF.